The clone carrying this T cell receptor beta chain has only a few counts. This entry is derived from a study of T cells after yellow fever vaccination. TCRdb recomputed calls from the 5' RACE reads with MiXCR, one row per CDR3 protein. The sample lists 280,000 or so distinct CDR3 sequences, 8.7% occurring once. The CDR3 length is 17 residues. In germline, CDR1 is MGHRA, CDR2 YSYEKL. After removal of 1 base from V and 3 bases from J, the junction contained 6 bases not matched to a gene. Sample: CD4+ T cells sorted from PBMCs, taken 5 days after the yellow fever booster vaccination. The receptor comes from a man aged 18 to 29 who received the YFV17D yellow fever vaccine. The gene calls are TRBV4-1 and TRBJ2-5; TRBD2 agrees at 12 bases. The CDR3 nucleotides read TGCGCCAGCAGCCAAGGGGTCCGGACTAGCGGGGAAGAGACCCAGTACTTC. Translation gives CASSQGVRTSGEETQYF.